One and the same sample provided the 31 T cell receptor beta chains below, sequenced in a study of blood T cell repertoires in COVID-19 (dated by TCRdb to between 2020 and 2021). Library construction relied on the immunoSEQ multiplex PCR assay. TCRdb's version of the immuneACCESS table is confined to in-frame rearrangements and falls short of the full clone set. An unresolved V gene accounts for under half of the shortfall where checked; the remainder is of unknown origin. This sample holds 150,000 to 200,000 clones; around 81% were observed only once. The top ten clonotypes cover around 7% of the sample. Sequencing input: PBMCs or T cells enriched from blood (not recorded which). The receptors originated from a man aged 35-49 years who had recovered from COVID-19.

CDR3 sequence: CASSLQGYEQFF. The CDR3 bases are TGTGCCAGCAGCTTGCAGGGCTATGAGCAGTTCTTC. The chain links TRBV13 to TRBJ2-1; a weak D match, TRBD1 (5 bases). The V end lost 3 bases, the J end lost 8 bases, and 8 bases lay between the germline ends. This CDR3 has 12 amino acids. CDR1 is PRHDT and CDR2 is FYEKMQ in the germline V gene (reference sequence).

Concerning this clone itself: Other nucleotide sequences in the sample specify the same CDR3. The chain has TRBV5-1 and TRBJ2-3; D uncertain. The CDR3 contains 14 residues. Trimming stripped 0 bases from V and 2 bases from J, with 7 bases between. Germline V CDR1 and CDR2: SGHRS, YFSETQ. The CDR3 region is CASSLGAYTDTQYF. As DNA, the CDR3 is TGCGCCAGCAGCTTGGGGGCCTACACAGATACGCAGTATTTT.

The chain has TRBV4-3 and TRBJ1-2; D remains unclear. Germline lookup yields CDR1 LGHNA and CDR2 YSLEER. The V end was cut by 5 bases, the J end by 8 bases, with 15 bases between. The CDR3 runs 13 residues. In nucleotides, the CDR3 is TGCGCCAGCAGCGACAAGGCCGGCGGGGGCTACACCTTC. This translates into CASSDKAGGGYTF.

The chain employs TRBV7-9 and TRBJ2-3; TRBD1 might be the D (5 bases). The V and J ends lost 1 base and 9 bases respectively, with 11 bases between them. Germline CDR1 reads SEHNR; CDR2 reads FQNEAQ (reference sequence). This CDR3 comprises 13 residues. The chain's CDR3 is CASSLVNPGTQYF. The CDR3 bases are TGTGCCAGCAGCTTAGTGAATCCAGGGACGCAGTATTTT.

This clone was found once. The chain uses TRBV9 and TRBJ2-5; no definite D call. Germline V lookup: CDR1 SGDLS, CDR2 YYNGEE. V lost 0 bases and J 5 bases, leaving 8 bases between the germline ends. The CDR3 sequence is 13 residues long. The DNA for the CDR3 is TGTGCCAGCAGCGTAGCCCACCGGGAGACCCAGTACTTC. It specifies CASSVAHRETQYF. Full variable domain (rest looked up from reference TRBV9 and TRBJ2-5): DSGVTQTPKHLITATGQRVTLRCSPRSGDLSVYWYQQSLDQGLQFLIQYYNGEERAKGNILERFSAQQFPDLHSELNLSSLELGDSALYFCASSVAHRETQYFGPGTRLLVL.

The chain carries TRBV7-2 and TRBJ2-3; weak D call: TRBD1 (6 bases). V was pared by 7 bases and J by 2 bases, with 13 bases between. The CDR3 is made up of 14 amino acids. CDR1 and CDR2 (germline): SGHTA, FQGNSA. The CDR3 DNA reads TGTGCCAGCACCTCCAGGGACAACACAGATACGCAGTATTTT. Translation: CASTSRDNTDTQYF.

V and J are TRBV4-2 and TRBJ1-1; tentative D call: TRBD1 (5 bases). Germline assignment: CDR1 LGHNA and CDR2 YNFKEQ. CDR3 length equals 16 residues. With 3 bases removed from V and 5 bases from J, the gap between germline ends came to 19 bases. CDR3 amino acids: CASSHPAFGGRTEAFF. The CDR3 DNA reads as TGTGCCAGCAGCCACCCAGCGTTTGGGGGGAGGACTGAAGCTTTCTTT.

This clone was seen only once. The gene calls are TRBV7-9 and TRBJ2-3, with D maybe TRBD1 (6 bases). Trimming shortened V by 2 bases and J by 5 bases, and 17 bases separated the two germline ends. The CDR3 sequence is 16 residues long. CDR1 is SEHNR and CDR2 is FQNEAQ in the germline V gene (reference sequence). The CDR3 region is CASSLQGRFGGDTQYF. The CDR3 DNA reads as TGTGCCAGCAGCTTACAGGGGCGATTTGGGGGAGATACGCAGTATTTT.

CDR3 nucleotides: TGTGCCAGCAGCCAAGAACTAGCGGGGGCTTTAGATGAGCAGTTCTTC. Amino acid sequence: CASSQELAGALDEQFF. The rearrangement joins TRBV4-2 to TRBJ2-1; TRBD2 aligns across 11 bases. Trimming took 0 bases from V and 8 from J; bases not matched to a gene: 6. This CDR3 region has 16 residues. The germline V gene has CDR1 LGHNA and CDR2 YNFKEQ.

V is TRBV2 and J is TRBJ1-3; TRBD1 might be the D (6 bases). The CDR3 length is 15 residues. The V end lost 4 bases, the J end lost 1 base, and 11 bases lay between the germline ends. CDR1 and CDR2 from the germline V gene are SNHLY and FYNNEI. The CDR3 region is CASSADQGSGNTIYF. CDR3 DNA: TGTGCCAGCAGTGCTGATCAGGGGTCTGGAAACACCATATATTTT.

The genes are TRBV11-1 and TRBJ1-1; the D gene is possibly TRBD1 (5 bases). Germline-derived CDR1 and CDR2 are SGHAT and FQDESV (reference sequence). V dropped 7 bases and J dropped 4 bases, with 19 bases sitting between them. This CDR3 region has 15 residues. The CDR3 DNA reads as TGTGCCAGCAAATCAACTCCCGAAGGGGCCACTGAAGCTTTCTTT. It yields the protein CASKSTPEGATEAFF. Combining the CDR3 with reference TRBV11-1 and TRBJ1-1 gives the whole variable domain EAEVAQSPRYKITEKSQAVAFWCDPISGHATLYWYRQILGQGPELLVQFQDESVVDDSQLPKDRFSAERLKGVDSTLKIQPAELGDSAMYLCASKSTPEGATEAFFGQGTRLTVV.

This chain joins TRBV28 and TRBJ1-2, with D possibly being TRBD1 (5 bases). CDR1 MDHEN and CDR2 SYDVKM come from the germline V gene. This CDR3 contains 15 residues. V lost 2 bases and J lost 5, with 15 bases in between. The CDR3 region is CASSLQPAGGYGYTF. The CDR3 DNA follows: TGTGCCAGCAGTTTACAGCCCGCGGGGGGGTATGGCTACACCTTC.

The rearrangement uses TRBV27 and TRBJ1-1; 12 positions match TRBD1. The germline V gene has CDR1 MNHEY and CDR2 SMNVEV (reference sequence). The V gene end was trimmed by 5 bases and the J gene end by 0 bases; junction bases not matched to a gene: 7. The CDR3 contains 17 residues. The CDR3 reads CASSPGTGGAVNTEAFF. CDR3 sequence (DNA): TGTGCCAGCAGTCCCGGGACAGGGGGCGCAGTGAACACTGAAGCTTTCTTT.

The V call is TRBV4-1, the J call TRBJ1-5, with no clear D. Germline CDR1 is MGHRA and CDR2 is YSYEKL. Trimming removed 0 bases from V and 5 bases from J, with 8 bases in between. The CDR3 length is 14 residues. CDR3 DNA sequence: TGCGCCAGCAGCCAAGAGGGGAGAGATCAGCCCCAGCATTTT. Translation: CASSQEGRDQPQHF.

V and J are TRBV5-1 and TRBJ1-6, with 7 bases identical to TRBD1. CDR1 is SGHRS, CDR2 YFSETQ, per germline. The CDR3 contains 14 residues. The junction had 5 bases not matched to a gene; V was cut back by 4 bases and J by 7 bases. The CDR3 coding sequence is TGCGCCAGCAGCCTCGGGACAGAGAATTCACCCCTCCACTTT. It encodes CASSLGTENSPLHF.

V usage is TRBV19 and J usage is TRBJ2-2; D not certain. Germline V lookup: CDR1 LNHDA, CDR2 SQIVND (reference sequence). Trimming removed 7 bases at V and 0 bases at J, with 12 bases between. CDR3 size: 15 residues. The CDR3 sequence is CASNEHFANTGELFF. DNA of the CDR3: TGTGCCAGTAATGAGCACTTCGCGAACACCGGGGAGCTGTTTTTT.

This chain joins TRBV7-9 and TRBJ1-2; the D gene is possibly TRBD1 (6 bases). V was shortened by 4 bases and J by 8 bases, with 14 bases between the two germline ends. This CDR3 region has 13 residues. Germline CDR1 is SEHNR and CDR2 is FQNEAQ (reference sequence). CDR3 sequence: CASSSPIRGGYTF. The DNA for the CDR3 is TGTGCCAGCAGCTCACCGATCAGGGGCGGCTACACCTTC.

This clone appeared a single time. This chain connects TRBV28 to TRBJ2-7, with D possibly matching TRBD2 (5 bases). Trimming removed 3 bases from V and 7 bases from J, with 19 bases in between. This CDR3 is 15 amino acids long. Germline V gene sequence: CDR1 MDHEN, CDR2 SYDVKM. CDR3 protein: CASSLGSYEGREQYF. CDR3 sequence (DNA): TGTGCCAGCAGTTTGGGTAGTTATGAGGGAAGGGAGCAGTACTTC.

V usage is TRBV6-2 or TRBV6-3 and J usage is TRBJ1-5; D may be TRBD1 (5 bases). Germline CDR1 MNHEY, CDR2 SVGEGT. Trimming shortened V by 0 bases and J by 7 bases, and 16 bases separated the two germline ends. This CDR3 comprises 16 residues. CDR3 sequence: CASSYSTGAPGQPQHF. The CDR3 coding sequence is TGTGCCAGCAGTTACTCGACTGGGGCACCTGGACAGCCCCAGCATTTT.

The rearrangement joins TRBV2 to TRBJ2-3; tentatively, D is TRBD2 (6 bases). Germline CDR1 is SNHLY and CDR2 is FYNNEI. The CDR3 contains 15 residues. Trimming stripped 3 bases from V and 5 bases from J, with 15 bases between. The CDR3 loop is CASSERAPRGDTQYF. CDR3 in DNA: TGTGCCAGCAGTGAGAGGGCTCCGCGGGGAGATACGCAGTATTTT.

The genes are TRBV12-1 and TRBJ1-1; the D call in the table, TRBD1, was not verified against the DNA. TRBV12-1 is described as a pseudogene. CDR3 length: 14 amino acids. The CDR3: CASSPPTGATEAFF. CDR3 sequence (DNA): TGTGCCAGCAGCCCACCTACAGGTGCCACTGAAGCTTTCTTT.

The chain employs TRBV5-1 and TRBJ2-3, with unresolved D. The germline V gene encodes CDR1 SGHRS and CDR2 YFSETQ. The CDR3 covers 14 residues. Deletions cut 0 bases from V and 4 bases from J, with 9 bases between. The CDR3 sequence is CASSLGAQADTQYF. The CDR3 nucleotides are TGCGCCAGCAGCTTGGGGGCGCAGGCAGATACGCAGTATTTT.

The rearrangement joins TRBV9 to TRBJ1-2, with TRBD1 identical over 11 bases. Per germline, CDR1 SGDLS and CDR2 YYNGEE. The V gene end was trimmed by 6 bases and the J gene end by 7 bases; junction bases not matched to a gene: 5. The CDR3 contains 13 residues. The CDR3 reads CASTPGQGVGYTF. The CDR3 DNA follows: TGTGCCAGCACCCCGGGACAGGGGGTTGGCTACACCTTC.

The chain recombines TRBV2 with TRBJ2-1; 12 nucleotides line up with TRBD2. The CDR3 has 15 residues. V was pared by 7 bases and J by 9 bases, with 10 bases of the junction left unmatched. Germline CDR1 SNHLY, CDR2 FYNNEI. This CDR3 reads CASKRGLAGTGEQFF. CDR3 coding DNA: TGTGCCAGCAAGAGAGGACTAGCGGGGACCGGTGAGCAGTTCTTC.

The chain recombines TRBV29-1 with TRBJ1-2; D is unresolved. CDR1 is SQVTM and CDR2 is ANQGSEA in the germline V gene. CDR3 size: 10 residues. Trimming pared 3 bases from V and 12 bases from J, leaving 11 bases between. The chain's CDR3 is CSVDLPVNTF. CDR3 nucleotides: TGCAGCGTTGATCTTCCGGTAAACACCTTC. Full variable domain (rest looked up from reference TRBV29-1 and TRBJ1-2): SAVISQKPSRDICQRGTSLTIQCQVDSQVTMMFWYRQQPGQSLTLIATANQGSEATYESGFVIDKFPISRPNLTFSTLTVSNMSPEDSSIYLCSVDLPVNTFGSGTRLTVV.

This clone has only one observation. This chain connects TRBV7-9 to TRBJ2-3, with D perhaps TRBD2 (5 bases). V lost 5 bases to trimming and J lost 4 bases, with 22 bases between them. The CDR3 extends over 17 amino acids. In germline, CDR1 is SEHNR, CDR2 FQNEAQ (reference sequence). CDR3 region: CASSPYGVVSSPDTQYF. The CDR3 DNA reads TGTGCCAGCAGCCCATACGGGGTGGTCTCTTCTCCAGATACGCAGTATTTT.

The CDR3 loop is CASSIVRRDRDGYTF. The DNA of the CDR3 is TGTGCCAGTAGTATAGTCCGCCGGGACAGGGATGGCTACACCTTC. The J gene is TRBJ1-2, the V gene TRBV19; TRBD1 matches 9 bases. From germline, CDR1 is LNHDA and CDR2 SQIVND (reference sequence). The ends lost 1 base at V and 6 bases at J; junction bases unmatched: 6. There are 15 residues in the CDR3.

The V and J genes are TRBV5-1 and TRBJ1-2; 8 bases match TRBD1. The CDR3 has 14 residues. CDR1 is SGHRS and CDR2 is YFSETQ in the germline V gene. V trimming: 0 bases; J trimming: 5 bases; junction bases outside the gene matches: 3. The CDR3 DNA follows: TGCGCCAGCAGCTTGGAAGGGGACAGGTATGGCTACACCTTC. Residues: CASSLEGDRYGYTF.

V is TRBV2 and J is TRBJ1-1; the match to TRBD1 covers 8 bases. The ends lost 7 bases at V and 1 base at J; junction bases unmatched: 8. Germline V gives CDR1 SNHLY, CDR2 FYNNEI. The CDR3 runs to 15 residues. CDR3 residues: CASTSLGQGNTEAFF. CDR3 bases: TGTGCCAGCACTTCTCTAGGACAGGGGAACACTGAAGCTTTCTTT.

This clone was seen once. This chain connects TRBV19 to TRBJ1-2; D ambiguous. This CDR3 spans 12 amino acids. V lost 6 bases and J lost 4, with 9 bases in between. CDR1 is LNHDA and CDR2 is SQIVND in the germline V gene (reference sequence). Here the CDR3 reads CASRKEGYGYTF. The DNA of the CDR3 is TGTGCCAGTAGAAAGGAGGGCTATGGCTACACCTTC.

Comment on this clone: Distinct nucleotide sequences in the sample also encode this CDR3. The V gene is TRBV5-1, the J gene TRBJ1-3, with D unclear. Trimming left V 0 bases short and J 0 bases short, with 7 bases between. CDR1 SGHRS and CDR2 YFSETQ come from the germline V gene. The CDR3 covers 15 residues. The CDR3 spells CASSLDGSSGNTIYF. In nucleotides, the CDR3 is TGCGCCAGCAGCTTGGACGGGAGCTCTGGAAACACCATATATTTT.